This T cell receptor beta chain was identified in a study of T cells in Graves' hyperthyroidism and ophthalmopathy. At the level of the study: Peripheral blood was obtained at initial diagnosis, preceding any treatment.

Notes on the study in general: Before onset, by a median of around 6.1 months, the model predicted ophthalmopathy.

The CDR3 consists of 15 residues. CDR1 and CDR2 (germline): GTSNPN, SVGIG (reference sequence). V was shortened by 5 bases and J by 0 bases, with 11 bases between the two germline ends. As for this clonotype: Its antigen remains unidentified.

Diagnosis rested on symptoms, serum thyroxine and TRAb, thyroid ultrasound, and orbital computed tomography. Each 10 ml fresh peripheral blood draw supplied the PBMCs. Amplification of TCR beta CDR3 regions used RNA as the template. A first-round RT-PCR of the TCR CDR3 used the HTBI primer set. From the multiplex PCR reads, TCRdb called clonotypes with MiXCR, one entry per CDR3 protein. The profile shows about 530,000 distinct CDR3 sequences, roughly 15% of them singletons. The clonotype comes from a woman between 18 and 29 years old with Graves' ophthalmopathy. The chain employs TRBV30 and TRBJ1-6, with D unclear. The sample comprised blood. The CDR3 loop reads CAWEDGSSYNSPLHF. CDR3 in DNA: TGTGCCTGGGAAGACGGGAGCTCCTATAATTCACCCCTCCACTTT. The full variable domain, with the rest looked up from reference TRBV30 and TRBJ1-6, is SQTIHQWPATLVQPVGSPLSLECTVEGTSNPNLYWYRQAAGRGLQLLFYSVGIGQISSEVPQNLSASRPQDRQFILSSKKLLLSDSGFYLCAWEDGSSYNSPLHFGNGTRLTVT.